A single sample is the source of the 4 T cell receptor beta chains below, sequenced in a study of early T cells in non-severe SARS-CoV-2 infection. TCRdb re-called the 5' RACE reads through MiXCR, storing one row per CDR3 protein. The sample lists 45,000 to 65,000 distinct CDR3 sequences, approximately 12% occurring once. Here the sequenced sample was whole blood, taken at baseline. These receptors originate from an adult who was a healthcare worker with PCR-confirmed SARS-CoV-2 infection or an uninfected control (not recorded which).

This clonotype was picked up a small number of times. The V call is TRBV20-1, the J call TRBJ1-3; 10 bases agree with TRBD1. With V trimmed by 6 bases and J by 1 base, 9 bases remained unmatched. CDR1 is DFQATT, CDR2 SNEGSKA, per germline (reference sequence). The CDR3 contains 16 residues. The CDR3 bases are TGCAGTGCCATCCCCGGGACAGGGGTATCTGGAAACACCATATATTTT. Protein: CSAIPGTGVSGNTIYF.

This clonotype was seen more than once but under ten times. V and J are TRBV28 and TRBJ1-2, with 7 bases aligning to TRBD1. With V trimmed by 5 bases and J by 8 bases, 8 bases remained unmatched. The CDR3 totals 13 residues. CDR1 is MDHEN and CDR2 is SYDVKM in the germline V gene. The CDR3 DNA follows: TGTGCCAGCAGTACAGCAGACAGGGACGGCTACACCTTC. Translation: CASSTADRDGYTF.

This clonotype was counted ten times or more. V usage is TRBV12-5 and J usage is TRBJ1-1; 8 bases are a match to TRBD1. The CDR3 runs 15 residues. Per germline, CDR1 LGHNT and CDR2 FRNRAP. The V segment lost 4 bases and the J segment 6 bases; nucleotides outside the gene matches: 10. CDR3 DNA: TGTGCTAGTGGTTCCCCTCGGACAGGGCCGCCTGAAGCTTTCTTT. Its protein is CASGSPRTGPPEAFF. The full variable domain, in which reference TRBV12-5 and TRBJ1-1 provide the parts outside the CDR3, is DARVTQTPRHKVTEMGQEVTMRCQPILGHNTVFWYRQTMMQGLELLAYFRNRAPLDDSGMPKDRFSAEMPDATLATLKIQPSEPRDSAVYFCASGSPRTGPPEAFFGQGTRLTVV.

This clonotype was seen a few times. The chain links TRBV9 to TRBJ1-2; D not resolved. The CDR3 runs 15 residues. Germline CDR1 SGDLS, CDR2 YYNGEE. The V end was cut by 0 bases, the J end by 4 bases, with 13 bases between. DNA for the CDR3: TGTGCCAGCAGCGTAGCGTCGTCGTCCGTCTATGGCTACACCTTC. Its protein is CASSVASSSVYGYTF.